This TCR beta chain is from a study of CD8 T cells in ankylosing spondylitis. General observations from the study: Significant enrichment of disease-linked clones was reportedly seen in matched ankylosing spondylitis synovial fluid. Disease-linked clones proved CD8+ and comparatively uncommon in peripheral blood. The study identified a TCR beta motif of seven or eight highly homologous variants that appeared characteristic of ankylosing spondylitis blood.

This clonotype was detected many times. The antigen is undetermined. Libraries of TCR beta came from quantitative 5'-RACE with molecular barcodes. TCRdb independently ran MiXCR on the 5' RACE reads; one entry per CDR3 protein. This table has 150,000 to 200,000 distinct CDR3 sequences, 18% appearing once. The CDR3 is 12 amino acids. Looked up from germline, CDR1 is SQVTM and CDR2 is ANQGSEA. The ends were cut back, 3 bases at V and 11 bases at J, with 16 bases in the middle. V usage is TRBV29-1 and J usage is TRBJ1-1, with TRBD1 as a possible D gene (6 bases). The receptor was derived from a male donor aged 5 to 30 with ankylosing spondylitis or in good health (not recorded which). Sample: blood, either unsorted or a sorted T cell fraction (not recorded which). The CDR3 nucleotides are TGCAGCGTTGAGAACGTGGGGGGCAGCGCTTTCTTT. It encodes CSVENVGGSAFF.